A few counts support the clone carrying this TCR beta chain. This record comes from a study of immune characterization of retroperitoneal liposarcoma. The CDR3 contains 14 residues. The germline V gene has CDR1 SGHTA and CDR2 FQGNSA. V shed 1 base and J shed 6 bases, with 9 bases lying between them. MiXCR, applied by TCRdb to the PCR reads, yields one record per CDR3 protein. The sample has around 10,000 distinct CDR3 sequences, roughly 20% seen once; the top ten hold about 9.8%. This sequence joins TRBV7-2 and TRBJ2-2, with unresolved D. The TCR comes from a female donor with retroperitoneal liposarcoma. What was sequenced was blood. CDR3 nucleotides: TGTGCCAGCAGCTTAGGTCACGCGTCCGGGGAGCTGTTTTTT. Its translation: CASSLGHASGELFF.